This is a list of T cell receptor beta chains from one sample in a study of OX40 agonist ivuxolimab in advanced cancers. Sequencing used immunoSEQ multiplex PCR; TCRdb keeps in-frame clones, though not all of them. This repertoire shows fewer than 30,000 clones, approximately 80% found once; its top ten account for roughly 30%. The specimen was CD4+ or CD8+ T cells sorted from blood, collected in a trial of the OX40 agonist ivuxolimab. These receptors came from an adult with an advanced solid tumor such as melanoma, head and neck, liver or kidney cancer. CDR3s include the opening cysteine and the closing phenylalanine or tryptophan. A D gene is named only where the DNA matches it firmly. Part of the rows lack a size; the others show once, few, many or a class for expanded clones.

clone_size d_call j_call v_call cdr3_nt cdr3_aa
once TRBD2 TRBJ2-1 TRBV6-6 TGTGCCAGCAGTTACCCTAGCGGGTATGAGCAGTTCTTC CASSYPSGYEQFF
- - TRBJ1-6 TRBV5-1 TGCGCCAGCAGCTTGGTAGGGGGGTTTTCACCCCTCCACTTT CASSLVGGFSPLHF
- TRBD2 TRBJ2-1 TRBV29-1 TGCAGCGTGGAACTAGCGGGAGTGGCGTATGAGCAGTTCTTC CSVELAGVAYEQFF
- TRBD2 TRBJ2-3 TRBV7-3 TGTGCCAGCAGCTTAATTCCTAGCGGGAGTATCTCAGATACGCAGTATTTT CASSLIPSGSISDTQYF
- - TRBJ2-7 TRBV28 TGTGCCAGCAGCCCGTTGGTCGAGGGCAACGACGAGCAGTACTTC CASSPLVEGNDEQYF
once TRBD2 TRBJ2-5 TRBV7-8 TGTGCCAGCAGTCTAAGGGTGTTTGCGGGGGGGCCTGGAGAGACCCAGTACTTC CASSLRVFAGGPGETQYF
- - TRBJ1-2 TRBV11-2 TGTGCCAGCAGCTTAGACGGGGCGTTCCGCTCCTATGGCTACACCTTC CASSLDGAFRSYGYTF
- - TRBJ1-1 TRBV7-9 TGTGCCAGCACCACCGGTAGGGCGAACACTGAAGCTTTCTTT CASTTGRANTEAFF
- - TRBJ2-3 TRBV5-4 TGTGCCAGCACCTTTTTAGGCACAGATACGCAGTATTTT CASTFLGTDTQYF
once TRBD1 TRBJ2-3 TRBV6-6 TGTGCCAGCACAACAGGGGCTAGGGAGACAGATACGCAGTATTTT CASTTGARETDTQYF
- - TRBJ2-5 TRBV11-2 TGTGCCAGCAGCGGCCGGGGGTACCAAGAGACCCAGTACTTC CASSGRGYQETQYF
- - TRBJ1-1 TRBV5-1 TGCGCCAGCAGCTTGAGGAGCAACACTGAAGCTTTCTTT CASSLRSNTEAFF
- - TRBJ1-5 TRBV15 TGTGCCACCAGCAGAGATCGTGGTACGGGTCAGCCCCAGCATTTT CATSRDRGTGQPQHF
- TRBD1 TRBJ2-3 TRBV7-2 TGTGCCAGCAGCTCCCCGGGACAGGGGGTTACAGATACGCAGTATTTT CASSSPGQGVTDTQYF
- - TRBJ2-7 TRBV5-4 TGTGCCAGCAGCTTTCAAGGGGTAGACCACGAGCAGTACTTC CASSFQGVDHEQYF
once TRBD1 TRBJ2-5 TRBV14 TGTGCCAGCAGCCAAGATCCCGGGACAGCACCTTCAGAGACCCAGTACTTC CASSQDPGTAPSETQYF
- - TRBJ2-2 TRBV13 TGTGCCAGCAGAGGTTGGAACACCGGGGAGCTGTTTTTT CASRGWNTGELFF
- TRBD2 TRBJ2-3 TRBV9 TGTGCCAGCAGCGTAGGAGGCGGGGGTGGCACAGATACGCAGTATTTT CASSVGGGGGTDTQYF
- - TRBJ2-1 TRBV7-2 TGTGCCAGCAGCTTAGTTCGGGGGTATTATAGCAATGAGCAGTTCTTC CASSLVRGYYSNEQFF
- - TRBJ1-2 TRBV11-2 TGTGCCAGCAGCCTAAATCCAGGCCCTGACGTGGATGGCTACACCTTC CASSLNPGPDVDGYTF
few TRBD2 TRBJ2-1 TRBV4-1 TGCGCCAGCAGCCAATTAGCGGGAGGCGGGGTCTCCTACAATGAGCAGTTCTTC CASSQLAGGGVSYNEQFF
- - TRBJ2-1 TRBV6-1 TGTGCCAGCAGTGGGGCGGGATCGGGAAACAGGGGTTGGCAGTTCTTC CASSGAGSGNRGWQFF
- - TRBJ2-2 TRBV11-2 TGTGCCAGCAGCTTGGGCAGTTTCGGGGAGCTGTTTTTT CASSLGSFGELFF
- - TRBJ2-2 TRBV11-3 TGTGCCAGCAGCCAAACGAATACCGGGGAGCTGTTTTTT CASSQTNTGELFF
- - TRBJ1-3 TRBV5-6 TGTGCCAGCAGCAGGGGTAGACGGGGCTCTGGAAACACCATATATTTT CASSRGRRGSGNTIYF
few - TRBJ1-1 TRBV9 TGTGCCAGCAGCGCTACAGAGGATCACACTGAAGCTTTCTTT CASSATEDHTEAFF
- TRBD2 TRBJ2-7 TRBV6-6 TGTGCCAGCAGTTACTGGGAGCTAGCGGAGTCCTACGAGCAGTACTTC CASSYWELAESYEQYF
- - TRBJ2-7 TRBV28 TGTGCCAGCAGTCTTATGAGAGTATACGAGCAGTACTTC CASSLMRVYEQYF
medium-sized TRBD1 TRBJ2-1 TRBV5-1 TGCGCCAGCAGCTTGGAACCCGAAGGGACAGGTCAGGTTCATGAGCAGTTCTTC CASSLEPEGTGQVHEQFF
- TRBD1 TRBJ1-4 TRBV19 TGTGCCAGTAGTGTCCGGGACAGGGCTAATGAAAAACTGTTTTTT CASSVRDRANEKLFF
- - TRBJ1-4 TRBV4-1 TGCGCCAGCAGCCAAGATCCCGCCCGCTTCGCAACTAATGAAAAACTGTTTTTT CASSQDPARFATNEKLFF
- - TRBJ2-1 TRBV9 TGTGCCAGCAGCGTAGGCGGAGGGGATGAGCAGTTCTTC CASSVGGGDEQFF
- - TRBJ2-5 TRBV25-1 TGTGCCAGCAGTGGGTCAGGGAAAATTTTCCAGTACTTC CASSGSGKIFQYF
- TRBD1 TRBJ2-2 TRBV6-1 TGTGCCACCTCGACCAGGGGGCACACCGGGGAGCTGTTTTTT CATSTRGHTGELFF
- TRBD2 TRBJ2-1 TRBV7-9 TGTGCCAGCAGCCCACCTAGCGGGGCCTCCTACAATGAGCAGTTCTTC CASSPPSGASYNEQFF
few - TRBJ1-2 TRBV6-6 TGTGCCAGCAGTTACTCTGATCGATATGGCTACACCTTC CASSYSDRYGYTF
- TRBD2 TRBJ2-1 TRBV19 TGTGCCAGTAGTATAGATTTGACTAGCGGAATCCCCTACAATGAGCAGTTCTTC CASSIDLTSGIPYNEQFF
- - TRBJ2-7 TRBV28 TGTGCCAGCAGTTTCCCTAGTACCATCCACGAGCAGTACTTC CASSFPSTIHEQYF
- TRBD2 TRBJ2-3 TRBV14 TGTGCCAGCAGCCAGGTAGCGGGAGGTGCAGATACGCAGTATTTT CASSQVAGGADTQYF
- TRBD2 TRBJ2-1 TRBV7-3 TGTGCCAGCAGCTTAAAGCCCACTAGCGATCACAATGAGCAGTTCTTC CASSLKPTSDHNEQFF
few TRBD2 TRBJ2-5 TRBV27 TGTGCCAGCAGTCGATGGACTAGCGGCCAAGAGACCCAGTACTTC CASSRWTSGQETQYF
- TRBD1 TRBJ1-2 TRBV5-1 TGCGCCAGCAGCTACTCAGGGACAGGGTTGGAGGACGGCTACACCTTC CASSYSGTGLEDGYTF
- - TRBJ2-1 TRBV14 TGTGCCAGCAGCCAAATGTACAGTAATTACAATGAGCAGTTCTTC CASSQMYSNYNEQFF
- TRBD2 TRBJ2-2 TRBV9 TGTGCCAGCAGCCCCGGAAGGACTAGCGGGGAGCTGTTTTTT CASSPGRTSGELFF
- TRBD1 TRBJ2-2 TRBV5-1 TGCGCCAGCAGCTTCTCCGGGACAGACGGGGCCGGGGAGCTGTTTTTT CASSFSGTDGAGELFF
- - TRBJ2-7 TRBV6-1 TGTGCCAGCAGCCTTTCCTTAAATCACAACTACGAGCAGTACTTC CASSLSLNHNYEQYF
- - TRBJ2-1 TRBV4-2 TGTGCCAGCAGCCAAGAGCCTGGGCACAATGAGCAGTTCTTC CASSQEPGHNEQFF
- TRBD2 TRBJ2-3 TRBV7-3 TGTGCCAGCAGCTTAACGGGACTATCCACAGATACGCAGTATTTT CASSLTGLSTDTQYF
- - TRBJ2-5 TRBV13 TGTGCCAGCAGCTGCAAGCGGATGGACTGTTACCAAGAGACCCAGTACTTC CASSCKRMDCYQETQYF
- - TRBJ1-2 TRBV15 TGTGCCACCAGCAGAGATGCGGGGAACTATGGCTACACCTTC CATSRDAGNYGYTF
- - TRBJ2-7 TRBV15 TGTGCCACCAGCGAACAGGGCGCCTACGAGCAGTACTTC CATSEQGAYEQYF
once - TRBJ2-5 TRBV18 TGTGCCAGCTCACCAGGGAGGCAAGAGACCCAGTACTTC CASSPGRQETQYF